This TCR beta chain was documented in a study of T-cell reconstitution after alpha-beta-depleted transplantation in children (dated by TCRdb to 2016 to 2017). Notes on the research overall: The study quantitatively tracked T-cell immune reconstitution after TCRalphabeta/CD19-depleted allogeneic hematopoietic cell transplantation in children using TCR repertoire profiling.

The library was obtained by PCR. The sequencer was an Illumina HiSeq 2500. Molecular barcoding was employed in the preparation of TCR libraries, with unique molecular identifiers being used to normalize TCRbeta repertoire quantification. TCRdb's own reprocessing of the public reads used fastp at Q25 and MiXCR and kept productive beta chains. A single entry per CDR3 protein holds the most common genes and DNA from its merged rows. This sample is represented by 480,000 or so distinct CDR3 sequences; over 9.5% of them were singletons. The ten largest account for approximately 2% of the sample. The treatment or condition label of this sample denotes: allogeneic hematopoietic cell transplantation with graft depleted of TCRalphabeta T cells and CD19 B cells. Transplant recipients were children who received TCRalphabeta/CD19-depleted allogeneic hematopoietic cell grafts. The investigation overall reported the following: The apparently early recovery of alphabetaT-cell counts about two months after transplant reportedly depended on only several hundred rapidly expanded clones that came from non-depleted graft cells. Hyperexpanded clone frequencies declined over subsequent months; after one year, T-cell counts and TCRbeta diversity were mostly attributed to newly produced T cells. In some patients, the high TCRbeta diversity seen at day 60 was put down to recipient T cells and intrathymic progenitors that had survived conditioning.

Taken from cysteine to phenylalanine, the CDR3 has 15 residues. CDR3 DNA is the only sequence kept; it has 45 bases, read in frame from the first base. Compared with germline, V lacks 4 bases and J lacks 6 bases; bases without a gene match: 7. Looking up the germline V gene yields CDR1 SGHTA and CDR2 FQGNSA. This clonotype was detected many times. There is no known antigen for this receptor. No much larger clone is present one base from it, and per-base qualities are unavailable. Material: PBMCs, obtained before TCRalphabeta/CD19-depleted stem cell transplant. Recombination linked TRBV7-2 to TRBJ2-1; the junction holds 9 bases that match TRBD1. This receptor was taken from a child under 10 years old with inherited bone marrow failure, due to receive a stem cell transplant. Here the CDR3 is given as CASSSTGGAFNEQFF. The DNA sequence reads TGTGCCAGCAGCTCTACAGGGGGCGCTTTCAATGAGCAGTTCTTC.